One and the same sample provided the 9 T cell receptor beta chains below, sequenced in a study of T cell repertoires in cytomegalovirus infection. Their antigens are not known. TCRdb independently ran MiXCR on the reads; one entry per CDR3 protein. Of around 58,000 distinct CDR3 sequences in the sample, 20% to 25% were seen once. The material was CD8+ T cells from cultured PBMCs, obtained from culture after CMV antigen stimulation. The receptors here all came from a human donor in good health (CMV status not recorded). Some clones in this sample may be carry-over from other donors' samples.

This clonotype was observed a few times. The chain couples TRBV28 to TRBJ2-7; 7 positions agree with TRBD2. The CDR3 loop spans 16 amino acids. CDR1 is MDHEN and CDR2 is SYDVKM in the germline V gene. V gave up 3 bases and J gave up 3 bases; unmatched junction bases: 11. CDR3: CASSFPRAGRDYEQYF. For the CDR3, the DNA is TGTGCCAGCAGTTTCCCAAGGGCAGGGAGGGACTACGAGCAGTACTTC.

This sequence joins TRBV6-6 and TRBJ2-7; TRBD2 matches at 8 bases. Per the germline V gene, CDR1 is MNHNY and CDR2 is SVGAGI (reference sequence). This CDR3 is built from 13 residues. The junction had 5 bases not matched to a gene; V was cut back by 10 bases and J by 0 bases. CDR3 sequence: CATILAVSYEQYF. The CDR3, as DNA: TGTGCCACCATACTAGCGGTCTCCTACGAGCAGTACTTC.

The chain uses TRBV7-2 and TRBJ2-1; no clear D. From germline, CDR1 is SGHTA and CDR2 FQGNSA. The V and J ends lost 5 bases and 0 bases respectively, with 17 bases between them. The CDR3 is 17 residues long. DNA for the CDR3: TGTGCCAGCAGCCAACGAATCAGGACGCCCTCCTACAATGAGCAGTTCTTC. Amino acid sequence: CASSQRIRTPSYNEQFF.

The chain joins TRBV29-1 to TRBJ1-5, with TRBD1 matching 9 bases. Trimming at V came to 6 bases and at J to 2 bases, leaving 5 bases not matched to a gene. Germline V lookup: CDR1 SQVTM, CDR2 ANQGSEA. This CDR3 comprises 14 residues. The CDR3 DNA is TGCAGCGTGTTACAGGGGGCCGGCAATCAGCCCCAGCATTTT. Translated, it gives CSVLQGAGNQPQHF. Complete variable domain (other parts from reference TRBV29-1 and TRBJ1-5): SAVISQKPSRDICQRGTSLTIQCQVDSQVTMMFWYRQQPGQSLTLIATANQGSEATYESGFVIDKFPISRPNLTFSTLTVSNMSPEDSSIYLCSVLQGAGNQPQHFGDGTRLSIL.

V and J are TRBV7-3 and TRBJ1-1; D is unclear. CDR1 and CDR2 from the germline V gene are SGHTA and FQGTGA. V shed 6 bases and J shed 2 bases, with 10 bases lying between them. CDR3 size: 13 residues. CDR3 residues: CASSLSGNTEAFF. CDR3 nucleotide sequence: TGTGCCAGCAGTTTATCGGGAAACACTGAAGCTTTCTTT.

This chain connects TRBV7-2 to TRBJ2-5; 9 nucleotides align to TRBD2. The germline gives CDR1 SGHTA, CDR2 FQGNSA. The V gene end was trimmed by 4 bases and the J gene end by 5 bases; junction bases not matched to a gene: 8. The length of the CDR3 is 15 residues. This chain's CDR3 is CASSSQRGAGETQYF. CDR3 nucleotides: TGTGCCAGCAGCTCCCAGCGGGGGGCGGGGGAGACCCAGTACTTC. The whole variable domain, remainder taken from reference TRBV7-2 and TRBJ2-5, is GAGVSQSPSNKVTEKGKDVELRCDPISGHTALYWYRQSLGQGLEFLIYFQGNSAPDKSGLPSDRFSAERTGGSVSTLTIQRTQQEDSAVYLCASSSQRGAGETQYFGPGTRLLVL.

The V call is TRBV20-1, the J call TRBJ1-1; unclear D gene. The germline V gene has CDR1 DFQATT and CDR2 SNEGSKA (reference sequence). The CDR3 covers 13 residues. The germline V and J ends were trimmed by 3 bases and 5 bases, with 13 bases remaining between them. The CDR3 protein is CSASPHIRTEAFF. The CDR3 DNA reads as TGCAGTGCTAGCCCCCATATCAGGACTGAAGCTTTCTTT.

The CDR3 region has the DNA TGTGCCAGCAGCCTTTTCGACAGGGACGATACGTGGACCCAGTACTTC. Translation gives CASSLFDRDDTWTQYF. The genes are TRBV7-9 and TRBJ2-5; 7 bases are a match to TRBD1. The CDR3 spans 16 residues. Per germline, CDR1 SEHNR and CDR2 FQNEAQ (reference sequence). Trimming took 5 bases from V and 7 from J; bases not matched to a gene: 16.

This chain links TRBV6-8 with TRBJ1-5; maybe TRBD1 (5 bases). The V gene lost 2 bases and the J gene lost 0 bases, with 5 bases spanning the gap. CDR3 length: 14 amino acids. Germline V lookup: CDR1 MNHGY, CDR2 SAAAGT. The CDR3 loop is CASSYQGSNQPQHF. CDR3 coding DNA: TGTGCCAGCAGTTACCAGGGTAGCAATCAGCCCCAGCATTTT.